The source of this TCR beta chain is a study of blood T cells in healthy people across ages. CDR1 and CDR2 (germline): SGHTA, FQGNSA. CDR3 length: 13 residues. Concerning this clonotype itself: No antigen is known for it. Germline is not matched at one junction end, which may reflect a read error.

A sample-barcoded 5' primer and a J-beta primer mix were used in a second PCR of roughly 6 to 11 cycles. A minimum of 2.5 million CDR3-containing paired-end reads was obtained for each sample. TCRdb ran MiXCR on the 5' RACE reads and lists one entry per CDR3 protein. There are over a million distinct CDR3 sequences in the sample; almost 25% occur only once, and around 0.75% lies in the top ten. Peripheral blood samples of roughly 9.8 milliliters were drawn from each donor. Overall study results and limits: Estimates drawn from one million T cells were deemed to understate diversity.

These data were also filed under a second study, of T cells of mothers and their children. That paper notes: The entire RNA extract went into cDNA synthesis at about 1.4 ug per 15 ul.

The clonotype was recovered from a girl aged 2-15 years in good health. The specimen sequenced was blood. This chain connects TRBV7-2 to TRBJ2-2; a weak D match, TRBD2 (5 bases). CDR3 DNA: TGTGCCAGCAGCTCGACTCCGAGCTGGGAGCTGCTTTTT. Amino acids: CASSSTPSWELLF.